This T cell receptor beta chain was sequenced for a study of Graves' ophthalmopathy and Graves' hyperthyroidism. Overall study results and limits: The model flagged ophthalmopathy progression at roughly 64% sensitivity and 72% to 85% specificity.

V gave up 6 bases and J gave up 4 bases; unmatched junction bases: 8. The CDR3 extends over 15 amino acids. This clonotype was picked up a small number of times. Its antigen is still unknown. Investigators amplified TCR beta CDR3 regions from RNA transcripts. The first round was an RT-PCR with HTBI primers, and the second round was a multiplex PCR. TCRdb re-analysed the multiplex PCR reads in MiXCR, keeping a single row per CDR3 protein. The repertoire holds under 800,000 distinct CDR3 sequences, with 22% as singletons. Sequencing was carried out using peripheral blood. The sequence came from a woman younger than 30 with stable Graves' hyperthyroidism. Some clones in this sample may be carry-over from other donors' samples. The chain couples TRBV12-3 or TRBV12-4 to TRBJ1-1; 10 bases are a match to TRBD1. CDR3 nucleotide sequence: TGTGCCAGCAGCCGTAACCGGGACAGGGGCACTGAAGCTTTCTTT. It specifies CASSRNRDRGTEAFF.